This T cell receptor beta chain is from a study of T-cell memory formation after mild COVID-19. To note about this clonotype: Its target is unknown.

5'RACE with constant-segment primers built TCRalpha and TCRbeta cDNA libraries with UMIs. From the 5' RACE reads, TCRdb called clonotypes with MiXCR, one entry per CDR3 protein. Among 530,000 or so distinct CDR3 sequences listed, about 18% were seen once. V was shortened by 4 bases and J by 0 bases, with 12 bases between the two germline ends. The CDR3 has 15 amino acids. General study points: Day 15 to 85 contractors were CD4/CD8 balanced; later expanders leaned CD4+. Some clones that responded turned up in pre-infection memory, which suggests that cross-reactive memory joined in.

The sequencing input was PBMCs or a T cell subset sorted from them (not recorded which). The gene calls are TRBV12-3 or TRBV12-4 and TRBJ1-1; weak D call: TRBD1 (5 bases). The TCR sequence derives from an adult woman who had mild COVID-19 (a few samples of this study predate the infection). Cell type and time point are not known. The CDR3 DNA follows: TGTGCCAGCAGTTCCCACGCAGGGATGAACACTGAAGCTTTCTTT. Translation gives CASSSHAGMNTEAFF.